Included here is one TCR beta chain sequence, with context. Its antigen is unknown. No much larger clonotype is one base removed from it; base qualities were not supplied. Libraries came from PCR. The run used an Illumina HiSeq 2500. Molecular barcoding was employed in the preparation of TCR libraries, with unique molecular identifiers being used to normalize TCRbeta repertoire quantification. TCRdb passed the public sequencing reads through fastp at Q25 and MiXCR, retaining productive beta sequences. Each entry merges the rows of one CDR3 protein and shows their most common DNA and genes. Here the sample has around 580,000 distinct CDR3 sequences; 20% to 30% occur a single time. 35% to 40% of the sample comes from the top ten. These data originate in a study of T-cell reconstitution after alpha-beta-depleted transplantation in children (dated by TCRdb to 2016 to 2018). Background for the entire study: Using TCR repertoire profiling, the study followed T-cell immune reconstitution in a quantitative way in children after TCRalphabeta/CD19-depleted allogeneic hematopoietic cell transplantation. Study-level results and caveats: Over the following months the frequencies of hyperexpanded clones went down, and after one year T-cell counts and TCRbeta diversity were mostly credited to newly produced T cells. The apparently early alphabetaT-cell count recovery about two months after transplant was reportedly dependent on only several hundred rapidly expanded clones derived from non-depleted graft cells. In some patients, high TCRbeta diversity at day 60 was attributed to recipient T cells and intrathymic progenitors that had survived conditioning.

The germline V gene (reference sequence) yields DFQATT for CDR1 and SNEGSKA for CDR2. Measured from the cysteine to the phenylalanine, the CDR3 is 16 residues long. Only the CDR3 DNA is retained, 48 bases long and in frame from the first base. At the junction V is shortened by 6 bases and J by 0 bases, with 18 bases in between. Read against the paper, the sample's treatment or condition label means: allogeneic hematopoietic cell transplantation with graft depleted of TCRalphabeta T cells and CD19 B cells. The transplant recipients were children given TCRalphabeta/CD19-depleted allogeneic hematopoietic cell grafts.

The chain is assembled from TRBV20-1 and TRBJ2-1, with TRBD2 as a weak D call on 6 bases. The sequence derives from a boy in the first two years of life with Wiskott-Aldrich syndrome, due to receive a stem cell transplant. Sequenced material: PBMCs, taken before TCRalphabeta/CD19-depleted stem cell transplant. Here the CDR3 is given as CSAYQSSGLSYNEQFF. The nucleotides are TGCAGTGCCTATCAAAGTAGCGGACTCTCCTACAATGAGCAGTTCTTC.